This T cell receptor beta chain was recovered during a study of blood T cell repertoires in COVID-19. Produced via immunoSEQ multiplex PCR; TCRdb's table is partial and in-frame only. The sample lists more than 55,000 clones, 65% to 85% seen once, with roughly 3.2% in the top ten. Germline CDR1 and CDR2: SGDLS and YYNGEE. CDR3 length: 16 residues. The trim removed 1 base at V and 5 bases at J, leaving 6 bases unmatched. The V call is TRBV9, the J call TRBJ2-1, with 10 bases that match TRBD2. What was sequenced was peripheral blood. The origin of this receptor is a man aged 55-75 years with acute or convalescent COVID-19. This chain's CDR3 is CASSVMSGGGHNEQFF. For the CDR3, the DNA is TGTGCCAGCAGCGTAATGAGCGGGGGGGGCCACAATGAGCAGTTCTTC.